The clone carrying this T cell receptor beta chain has only one observation. The antigen is undetermined. The data are from a study of cytomegalovirus exposure and HLA in healthy donors. Study outcomes and limitations: Data from an earlier analysis indicated that most TCR beta V segments were productive either about 87% or about 30% of the time. When analyzed later, a missense DCLRE1C variant was found to be linked to TCR beta V- and J-gene trimming.

The donors gave bone marrow, and they were healthy. PCR involved 60 Vbeta and 13 Jbeta primers. The table came from immunoSEQ multiplex PCR; TCRdb's copy has only in-frame clones and leaves some out. The table lists 200,000 to 250,000 clones, 70% to 80% of them singletons. Trimming removed 7 bases at V and 6 bases at J, with 16 bases between. The CDR3 contains 13 residues. Per the germline V gene, CDR1 is GTSNPN and CDR2 is SVGIG (reference sequence). Sequencing used PBMCs. V is TRBV30 and J is TRBJ2-1; possible D gene TRBD1, 6 bases. The TCR originated in a man in his forties in good health and CMV-seronegative. This CDR3 is CASDLRDINEQFF. Here the CDR3 DNA reads TGTGCCTCTGACCTCCGGGACATCAATGAGCAGTTCTTC.